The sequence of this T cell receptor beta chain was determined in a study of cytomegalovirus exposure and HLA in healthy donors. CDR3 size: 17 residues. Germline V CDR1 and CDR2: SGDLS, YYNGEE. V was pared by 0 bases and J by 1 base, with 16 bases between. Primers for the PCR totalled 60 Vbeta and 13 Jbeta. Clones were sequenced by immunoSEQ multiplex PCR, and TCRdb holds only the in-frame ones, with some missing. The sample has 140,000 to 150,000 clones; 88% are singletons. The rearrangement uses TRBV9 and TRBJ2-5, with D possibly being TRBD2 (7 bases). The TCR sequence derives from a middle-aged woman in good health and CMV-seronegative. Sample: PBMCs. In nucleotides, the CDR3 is TGTGCCAGCAGCGTAGCCTCACAGGGAGGGGGCCAAGAGACCCAGTACTTC. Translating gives CASSVASQGGGQETQYF.